This entry concerns a single T cell receptor (beta chain). This clonotype was detected ten times or more. There is no known antigen for this receptor. No qualities accompany the bases; no much larger clone lies one base away. The entry originates in a study of early T cells in non-severe SARS-CoV-2 infection (TCRdb year 2021). General notes on the study: Because TCR sequencing was done on bulk RNA from unsorted whole blood, the alpha and beta chains could not be paired. Overall study results and their limits: VDJdb matching was skewed toward anti-spike CD8 responses, so virus-specific expansions were likely underestimated and private and CD4 specificities were missed.

Library preparation was by 5' RACE. These reads were obtained on a NextSeq 500. The TCR library protocol attached unique molecular identifiers to individual cDNA molecules to correct for sequencing error and PCR bias. Sequencing covered both TCR alpha and beta chains, and within each sample the abundances of alpha and beta sequences were tightly co-correlated. In the paper's pipeline: Decombinator V4 was used to perform V gene, J gene and CDR3 annotation of TCR sequences. TCRs were defined as expanded if a significant change between any two time points was detected under a Poisson model with p below 0.0001. TCR abundances were normalised to the total number of TCRs sequenced per sample and were expressed as counts per million. VDJdb, accessed 1 November 2021, was searched for CMV, EBV and SARS-CoV-2 annotated TCRs, excluding TCRs annotated for multiple antigens. TCRdb reanalyzed the raw reads on its own, using fastp at Q25 for trimming and MiXCR for clone calling, and kept in-frame beta chains. Entries are consolidated by CDR3 protein sequence, retaining the most common genes and DNA. The V and J calls and clone size are TCRdb's, not the authors'. The sample yields more than 65,000 distinct CDR3 sequences; roughly 4.9% were counted once. The biggest ten clones account for approximately 3.7% of the sample.

Set within a cohort of healthcare workers in London, UK, this nested case-control study involved weekly PCR testing of nasopharyngeal swabs along with blood sampling. Healthcare workers were enrolled in the week of the UK lockdown, from 23 to 31 March 2020, and were followed every week for up to roughly 16 weeks. The origin of this receptor is an adult who was a healthcare worker with PCR-confirmed SARS-CoV-2 infection or an uninfected control (not recorded which). The donor label of this sample is uncertain. The material sequenced was whole blood, taken at baseline.

The base sequence is TGCAGTGCTAGATCGGGGACAGGGGTTGGCAATCAGCCCCAGCATTTT. It encodes CSARSGTGVGNQPQHF. Rearrangement joined TRBV20-1 to TRBJ1-5, and TRBD1 aligns with 10 junction nucleotides. From the germline V gene (reference sequence), CDR1 is DFQATT and CDR2 is SNEGSKA. From its cysteine to its phenylalanine, the CDR3 spans 16 amino acids. The only DNA kept is the CDR3, 48 bases in frame from the first base. Germline trimming: 2 bases from V, 2 bases from J; junction bases outside gene matches: 6.